These T cell receptor beta chains were read from a single sample in a study of T-cell reconstitution after alpha-beta-depleted transplantation in children. TCRdb re-analysed the PCR reads in MiXCR, keeping a single row per CDR3 protein. The repertoire includes around 500,000 distinct CDR3 sequences, 12% of them detected once, and 5% to 6% sits in the top ten. The sample in question was PBMCs from the stem cell graft donor, obtained from the stem cell graft. These receptor sequences come from a human donor who donated a stem cell graft to a child with combined immunodeficiency. The CDR3 runs from the conserved cysteine through the conserved F or W. D genes are given only for firm matches. Where a row states a size, it is once, few, many or the class of an expanded clone; other rows omit it.

D: .; V: TRBV5-1; size: .; J: TRBJ2-3; DNA: TGCGCCAGCAGCGCGCCTACGGATACGCAGTATTTT; CDR3: CASSAPTDTQYF
D: .; V: TRBV4-3; size: few; J: TRBJ2-6; DNA: TGCGCCAGCAGCCCCGGGGGCGGACCTGGGGCCAACGTCCTGACTTTC; CDR3: CASSPGGGPGANVLTF
D: .; V: TRBV4-3; size: few; J: TRBJ2-2; DNA: TGCGCCAGCAGCCGAAACCACGGGGACACCGGGGAGCTGTTTTTT; CDR3: CASSRNHGDTGELFF
D: .; V: TRBV4-3; size: .; J: TRBJ2-7; DNA: TGCGCCAGCAGCCAAGATCGTGGGGTTTTAGCCTACGAGCAGTACTTC; CDR3: CASSQDRGVLAYEQYF
D: TRBD2; V: TRBV28; size: .; J: TRBJ2-1; DNA: TGTGCCAGCAGCCCCACCTCTAGCGGGGGGTCCAATGAGCAGTTCTTC; CDR3: CASSPTSSGGSNEQFF
D: .; V: TRBV29-1; size: few; J: TRBJ1-1; DNA: TGCAGCGTTGTGAAGGGGGGAACTGAAGCTTTCTTT; CDR3: CSVVKGGTEAFF
D: .; V: TRBV7-2; size: many; J: TRBJ1-2; DNA: TGTGCCAGCAGCTTAGATACGTTTATGGAAAGCTACACCTTC; CDR3: CASSLDTFMESYTF
D: TRBD1; V: TRBV19; size: .; J: TRBJ2-7; DNA: TGTGCCAGTAGTCCGGGACAGGCCTTCTCCTACGAGCAGTACTTC; CDR3: CASSPGQAFSYEQYF
D: TRBD1; V: TRBV5-1; size: many; J: TRBJ2-7; DNA: TGCGCCAGCAGCTTGGAACAGGGGGCGAGCTACGAGCAGTACTTC; CDR3: CASSLEQGASYEQYF
D: TRBD2; V: TRBV5-1; size: .; J: TRBJ2-1; DNA: TGCGCCAGCAGCTTGGCCTCCCTAGCGGGAGCAATCAATGAGCAGTTCTTC; CDR3: CASSLASLAGAINEQFF
D: .; V: TRBV12-3/TRBV12-4; size: many; J: TRBJ2-7; DNA: TGTGCCAGCAGCCCCTTTACCTACGAGCAGTACTTC; CDR3: CASSPFTYEQYF
D: .; V: TRBV5-1; size: .; J: TRBJ1-1; DNA: TGCGCCAGCAGCTCTTACGGGACCGAACGACCCACTGAAGCTTTCTTT; CDR3: CASSSYGTERPTEAFF
D: .; V: TRBV10-3; size: many; J: TRBJ1-1; DNA: TGTGCCATCAGTGCAGAAGGGGCGGGGAACACTGAAGCTTTCTTT; CDR3: CAISAEGAGNTEAFF
D: .; V: TRBV6-2/TRBV6-3; size: .; J: TRBJ2-2; DNA: TGTGCCAGCAGTTACGGCATCCCCGGGGAGCTGTTTTTT; CDR3: CASSYGIPGELFF
D: .; V: TRBV12-3/TRBV12-4; size: many; J: TRBJ2-7; DNA: TGTGCCAGCAGTAATAGGGGCCTATTCTACGAGCAGTACTTC; CDR3: CASSNRGLFYEQYF
D: TRBD1; V: TRBV6-4; size: medium-sized; J: TRBJ2-2; DNA: TGTGCCAGCAGTGACACAGGGGCGAACACCGGGGAGCTGTTTTTT; CDR3: CASSDTGANTGELFF
D: .; V: TRBV7-2; size: .; J: TRBJ2-1; DNA: TGTGCCAGCAGCATTGAGGGGAGCTCCTACAATGAGCAGTTCTTC; CDR3: CASSIEGSSYNEQFF
D: .; V: TRBV10-3; size: .; J: TRBJ1-5; DNA: TGTGCCATCAGTGTGGGCGGCGGCAATCAGCCCCAGCATTTT; CDR3: CAISVGGGNQPQHF
D: .; V: TRBV12-3/TRBV12-4; size: few; J: TRBJ2-1; DNA: TGTGCCAGCAGTCCGCACGGGGGCCCCTACAATGAGCAGTTCTTC; CDR3: CASSPHGGPYNEQFF
D: .; V: TRBV29-1; size: many; J: TRBJ2-2; DNA: TGCAGCGTTGAACAGGATTCGAACACCGGGGAGCTGTTTTTT; CDR3: CSVEQDSNTGELFF
D: TRBD2; V: TRBV24-1; size: few; J: TRBJ2-1; DNA: TGTGCCACCAGTGAACCTGGGACTAGCAAGGGTGAGCAGTTCTTC; CDR3: CATSEPGTSKGEQFF
D: .; V: TRBV9; size: .; J: TRBJ2-6; DNA: TGTGCCTCGGGGGGGACAGCCGCCCCTGGGGCCAACGTCCTGACTTTC; CDR3: CASGGTAAPGANVLTF
D: .; V: TRBV20-1; size: .; J: TRBJ2-1; DNA: TGCAGTGCTAGCGATTATGCGCTGGTGGGGGTTCGAGAGCAGTTCTTC; CDR3: CSASDYALVGVREQFF
D: TRBD1; V: TRBV4-2; size: many; J: TRBJ2-5; DNA: TGTGCCAGCAGCCAATGGACAGGTTCTGAGACCCAGTACTTC; CDR3: CASSQWTGSETQYF
D: .; V: TRBV5-5; size: .; J: TRBJ1-2; DNA: TGTGCCAGCAGCTTGTCCCCGGACTATGGCTACACCTTC; CDR3: CASSLSPDYGYTF
D: .; V: TRBV15; size: .; J: TRBJ1-2; DNA: TGTGCCACCAGCAGAGATAATCGAATCGTCGACGACGGGGGCTACACCTTC; CDR3: CATSRDNRIVDDGGYTF
D: .; V: TRBV12-3/TRBV12-4; size: many; J: TRBJ1-4; DNA: TGTGCCAGCACCACAGGGCCACTAAATGAAAAACTGTTTTTT; CDR3: CASTTGPLNEKLFF
D: .; V: TRBV20-1; size: few; J: TRBJ2-3; DNA: TGCAGTGCTAGCGCTAGCCTTGGCGATACGCAGTATTTT; CDR3: CSASASLGDTQYF
D: .; V: TRBV6-2/TRBV6-3; size: few; J: TRBJ1-6; DNA: TGTGCCAGCGGAGGCTTTCGCGGGAATTCACCCCTCCACTTT; CDR3: CASGGFRGNSPLHF
D: .; V: TRBV6-2/TRBV6-3; size: many; J: TRBJ2-1; DNA: TGTGCCAGCAGTTACCTAAATGAGCAGTTCTTC; CDR3: CASSYLNEQFF
D: .; V: TRBV6-1; size: .; J: TRBJ1-3; DNA: TGTGCCAGCAGCGCGGGACGGAGCTCTGGAAACACCATATATTTT; CDR3: CASSAGRSSGNTIYF
D: .; V: TRBV20-1; size: .; J: TRBJ1-6; DNA: TGCAGTGCTAGAACAGGGACTAATTCACCCCTCCACTTT; CDR3: CSARTGTNSPLHF
D: .; V: TRBV21-1; size: few; J: TRBJ1-5; DNA: TGTGCCAGCAGCAAAGGCCGGGACAGGGAAGATAGCAATCAGCCCCAGCATTTT; CDR3: CASSKGRDREDSNQPQHF
D: .; V: TRBV9; size: few; J: TRBJ1-4; DNA: TGTGCCAGCAGCGTAGGAGGGAGGAGTGAAAAACTGTTTTTT; CDR3: CASSVGGRSEKLFF
D: .; V: TRBV5-1; size: .; J: TRBJ2-3; DNA: TGCGCCAGCAGCCCCATAGGGGGGCCAGATACGCAGTATTTT; CDR3: CASSPIGGPDTQYF
D: TRBD1; V: TRBV27; size: .; J: TRBJ1-5; DNA: TGTACCAGCAGTTCATACCCTGGACAGGGAGGCAATCAGCCCCAGCATTTT; CDR3: CTSSSYPGQGGNQPQHF
D: .; V: TRBV7-9; size: few; J: TRBJ1-2; DNA: TGTGCCAGCAGCTTGACTTTGGGAGACGGCTACACCTTC; CDR3: CASSLTLGDGYTF
D: TRBD1; V: TRBV5-1; size: few; J: TRBJ2-7; DNA: TGCGCCAGCAGCTTCGTACAGGGGGGCTACGAGCAGTACTTC; CDR3: CASSFVQGGYEQYF
D: TRBD1; V: TRBV7-9; size: few; J: TRBJ2-3; DNA: TGTGCCAGCAGCTTACCCCCGGGACAGGGGGAATATACGCAGTATTTT; CDR3: CASSLPPGQGEYTQYF
D: TRBD1; V: TRBV18; size: .; J: TRBJ1-1; DNA: TGTGCCAGCTCCCTACCTGGACAGGGGGCATACACTGAAGCTTTCTTT; CDR3: CASSLPGQGAYTEAFF
D: .; V: TRBV10-3; size: .; J: TRBJ2-3; DNA: TGTGCCATCAGTGATTCGGGAGACAGCACAGATACGCAGTATTTT; CDR3: CAISDSGDSTDTQYF
D: .; V: TRBV20-1; size: few; J: TRBJ2-7; DNA: TGCAGTGCTAGCAACTACGAGCAGTACTTC; CDR3: CSASNYEQYF
D: .; V: TRBV25-1; size: many; J: TRBJ2-7; DNA: TGTGCCAGCAGTGAAGGGTCTTGGGGGTACGAGCAGTACTTC; CDR3: CASSEGSWGYEQYF
D: .; V: TRBV7-3; size: few; J: TRBJ2-3; DNA: TGTGCCAGCAGCTTAATGGGAAACACAGATACGCAGTATTTT; CDR3: CASSLMGNTDTQYF
D: .; V: TRBV20-1; size: .; J: TRBJ2-7; DNA: TGCAGTGCTAGAGGGGGGGGGCAAGAAACCTACGAGCAGTACTTC; CDR3: CSARGGGQETYEQYF
D: TRBD1; V: TRBV7-9; size: .; J: TRBJ2-1; DNA: TGTGCCAGCAGCCCGAACAGGGGAAAAAAGGTCCATGAGCAGTTCTTC; CDR3: CASSPNRGKKVHEQFF
D: TRBD1; V: TRBV6-1; size: many; J: TRBJ2-1; DNA: TGTGCCAGCAGTGAACCGGGACAGGGGAATGAGCAGTTCTTC; CDR3: CASSEPGQGNEQFF
D: TRBD2; V: TRBV12-3/TRBV12-4; size: few; J: TRBJ2-7; DNA: TGTGCCAGCAGTCCGACCGGGCTAGCGGGGGCCGGGCAGTACTTC; CDR3: CASSPTGLAGAGQYF
D: .; V: TRBV12-3/TRBV12-4; size: .; J: TRBJ2-3; DNA: TGTGCCAGCAGTTACCCTTACGAAGATACGCAGTATTTT; CDR3: CASSYPYEDTQYF
D: .; V: TRBV12-3/TRBV12-4; size: .; J: TRBJ2-3; DNA: TGTGCCAGCAGATCCAGTTCAGATACGCAGTATTTT; CDR3: CASRSSSDTQYF
D: TRBD2; V: TRBV4-3; size: few; J: TRBJ2-1; DNA: TGCGCCAGCGGATTTAGCGGGAGTTCCTACAATGAGCAGTTCTTC; CDR3: CASGFSGSSYNEQFF
D: .; V: TRBV20-1; size: few; J: TRBJ2-5; DNA: TGCAGTGCTAGAGATTGGGGCAGTCCTGAAGACCAAGAGACCCAGTACTTC; CDR3: CSARDWGSPEDQETQYF
D: TRBD1; V: TRBV7-2; size: few; J: TRBJ2-3; DNA: TGTGCCAGCAGCTTACCCTCGAAGAGACAGGGTGTGAGAGGGCCTACCGGCTCTACTACGCAGTATTTT; CDR3: CASSLPSKRQGVRGPTGSTTQYF
D: .; V: TRBV7-9; size: .; J: TRBJ1-2; DNA: TGTGCCAGCACCCTACCAGAGCACTATGGCTACACCTTC; CDR3: CASTLPEHYGYTF
D: .; V: TRBV12-3/TRBV12-4; size: many; J: TRBJ2-1; DNA: TGTGCCAGCAGGTTAGGGGCGGCGCTCAACAATGAGCAGTTCTTC; CDR3: CASRLGAALNNEQFF
D: .; V: TRBV9; size: many; J: TRBJ2-5; DNA: TGTGCCAGCAGCGTAGAAGGTAGCGGTGTCCAAGAGACCCAGTACTTC; CDR3: CASSVEGSGVQETQYF
D: TRBD2; V: TRBV20-1; size: .; J: TRBJ2-3; DNA: TGCAGTGCTCATCCCGAGCGGGAGGCCCTCACAGATACGCAGTATTTT; CDR3: CSAHPEREALTDTQYF